The TCR beta chain under discussion was sequenced for a study of T cells in Graves' hyperthyroidism and ophthalmopathy. Trimming stripped 0 bases from V and 8 bases from J, with 16 bases between. This CDR3 region has 15 residues. The germline V gene has CDR1 MGHRA and CDR2 YSYEKL. Ophthalmopathy patients showed a Clinical Activity Score of at least 3, NOSPECS grade of at least 4 and duration under 3 months. Diagnosis rested on symptoms, serum thyroxine and TRAb, thyroid ultrasound, and orbital computed tomography. Amplification of TCR beta CDR3 regions was performed using RNA transcripts as template. TCR CDR3 underwent first-round RT-PCR with the HTBI primer set. TCRdb reprocessed the multiplex PCR reads with MiXCR, giving one entry per CDR3 protein. The sample records roughly 640,000 distinct CDR3 sequences, roughly a sixth being singletons. Concerning this clonotype itself: Its antigen is currently unknown.

The study, taken as a whole, reports: Appearing also in blood were most of the thyroid clonotypes expanded above 0.001.

The receptor's source is a woman between 40 and 55 years old with Graves' ophthalmopathy. Sequencing was done on a sample of blood. V is TRBV4-1 and J is TRBJ1-2, with no clear D. As DNA, the CDR3 is TGCGCCAGCAGCCAAGACCTAACAGATAGCGGCGGCTACACCTTC. Its translation: CASSQDLTDSGGYTF.